These 3 T cell receptor beta chains were sequenced from one sample in a study of OX40 agonist ivuxolimab in advanced cancers. Repertoires were generated with immunoSEQ multiplex PCR, while TCRdb's copy carries only in-frame clones and drops some. The sample has roughly 40,000 clones, 75% to 90% seen once. Material: CD4+ or CD8+ T cells sorted from blood, obtained in a trial of the OX40 agonist ivuxolimab. Receptors were obtained from an adult with an advanced solid tumor such as melanoma, head and neck, liver or kidney cancer.

The chain combines TRBV30 with TRBJ1-5; D remains ambiguous. Germline V gives CDR1 GTSNPN, CDR2 SVGIG (reference sequence). CDR3 size: 15 residues. Trimming left V 0 bases short and J 0 bases short, with 9 bases between. The CDR3 DNA reads TGTGCCTGGAGTGTAGGCCCGGTTAGCAATCAGCCCCAGCATTTT. It is translated as CAWSVGPVSNQPQHF.

V and J are TRBV19 and TRBJ2-7; TRBD2 matches at 13 bases. CDR3 length: 19 amino acids. Germline lookup yields CDR1 LNHDA and CDR2 SQIVND (reference sequence). V gave up 4 bases and J gave up 4 bases; unmatched junction bases: 16. This chain's CDR3 is CASSKSGGLAGVKTYEQYF. DNA of the CDR3: TGTGCCAGTAGTAAGTCAGGTGGACTAGCGGGAGTAAAAACGTACGAGCAGTACTTC.

This clone was found once. This chain uses TRBV28 with TRBJ1-5; 9 bases match TRBD1. Germline lookup yields CDR1 MDHEN and CDR2 SYDVKM. J lost 1 base, V lost 5 bases, and 9 bases had no gene match. This CDR3 spans 17 amino acids. The CDR3 reads CASSGTGRVGSNQPQHF. CDR3 bases: TGTGCCAGCAGTGGGACAGGGCGGGTAGGAAGCAATCAGCCCCAGCATTTT.